This TCR beta chain was documented in a study of CD8 T cells in ankylosing spondylitis. CDR1 and CDR2 (germline): MDHEN, SYDVKM. V shed 7 bases and J shed 5 bases, with 16 bases lying between them. The CDR3 runs to 14 residues. Quantitative 5'-RACE with molecular barcodes was used to make the TCR beta libraries. Via MiXCR, TCRdb re-called the 5' RACE reads, giving one row per CDR3 protein. Of 300,000 to 400,000 distinct CDR3 sequences in the sample, under 25% were seen once. General observations from the study: Enrichment of disease-linked clones was reportedly significant in matched ankylosing spondylitis synovial fluid. A TCR beta motif made of fewer than ten highly homologous variants seemed typical of ankylosing spondylitis blood.

This clonotype was observed a handful of times. No antigen is known for it. The chain joins TRBV28 to TRBJ2-3, with D possibly matching TRBD2 (6 bases). The source is a male donor with ankylosing spondylitis. The sequenced sample was blood, either unsorted or a sorted T cell fraction (not recorded which). CDR3 DNA sequence: TGTGCCAGCACCTTGGGGACTGTTCAAGATACGCAGTATTTT. It yields the protein CASTLGTVQDTQYF.